This is a list of T cell receptor beta chains from one sample in a study of shared clonotypes between healthy human individuals. The repertoire was sequenced with immunoSEQ multiplex PCR; TCRdb's copy has only in-frame clones and lacks some. This sample has about 600,000 clones; 98% occur once, and the top ten carry 0.3%. What was sequenced was naive CD8+ T cells sorted from blood. These receptors were obtained from a young man in good health. Both conserved end residues are part of each CDR3. A D gene is named only where the DNA matches it firmly. Where a row states a size, it is once, few, many or the class of an expanded clone; other rows omit it.

v_call	d_call	clone_size	j_call	cdr3_nt	cdr3_aa
TRBV19	.	many	TRBJ2-1	TGTGCCAGTAGTCCAGGAGTGCCATCCTACAATGAGCAGTTCTTC	CASSPGVPSYNEQFF
TRBV7-8	.	.	TRBJ2-3	TGTGCCAGCAGCTTATTGGCAGGGGACCTTGGGAATACGCAGTATTTT	CASSLLAGDLGNTQYF
TRBV9	TRBD1	.	TRBJ2-1	TGTGCCAGCAGCTACGACAGGGGCACATACAATGAGCAGTTCTTC	CASSYDRGTYNEQFF
TRBV15	.	.	TRBJ2-5	TGTGCCACCAGCAGGACCCTTGGGACCCAGTACTTC	CATSRTLGTQYF
TRBV5-4	TRBD1	.	TRBJ2-7	TGTGCCAGCAGCTCTCGGGACAGGCTCCCCTACGAGCAGTACTTC	CASSSRDRLPYEQYF
TRBV20-1	.	.	TRBJ2-3	TGCAGTGCTAGATGGGGTACGCAGTATTTT	CSARWGTQYF
TRBV5-1	.	.	TRBJ2-1	TGCGCCAGCAGCTTGGTAGGGGGCTCCTACAATGAGCAGTTCTTC	CASSLVGGSYNEQFF
TRBV7-2	.	.	TRBJ1-3	TGTGCCAGCAGCTTAGAAGTCGGACCGCTTAGAAACACCATATATTTT	CASSLEVGPLRNTIYF
TRBV5-5	.	.	TRBJ1-5	TGTGCCAGCAGCTTGAAACCGACAGGCCCTCAGCCCCAGCATTTT	CASSLKPTGPQPQHF
TRBV9	TRBD2	.	TRBJ2-1	TGTGCCAGCAGCGTAGAAGGACTAGCGACCGACAATGAGCAGTTCTTC	CASSVEGLATDNEQFF
TRBV4-3	TRBD2	.	TRBJ2-1	TGCGCCAGCAGCCAAGAGCTCGGACTAGTGCTCGGTGAGCAGTTCTTC	CASSQELGLVLGEQFF
TRBV5-6	.	once	TRBJ2-1	TGTGCCAGCATCCTAAGGCAGGAACCTTACAATGAGCAGTTCTTC	CASILRQEPYNEQFF
TRBV19	.	.	TRBJ2-7	TGTGCCAGTAGTGAAGTTTTGGCACATCATTACGAGCAGTACTTC	CASSEVLAHHYEQYF
TRBV14	TRBD2	.	TRBJ2-3	TGTGCCAGCAGCCAAGGTGGTCTAGCGGGAGTGATATTGCCTAGGCAGTATTTT	CASSQGGLAGVILPRQYF
TRBV4-2	.	.	TRBJ2-3	TGTGCCAGCAGCCAACTTTCCCACTTGGGGGAGCGGGCCAGTGATACGCAGTATTTT	CASSQLSHLGERASDTQYF
TRBV27	.	.	TRBJ2-1	TGTGCCAGCAGTTCGGGCGGGACCTACAATGAGCAGTTCTTC	CASSSGGTYNEQFF
TRBV7-2	.	.	TRBJ2-5	TGTGCCAGCAGCTTATCCAGCCAAGAGACCCAGTACTTC	CASSLSSQETQYF
TRBV5-1	TRBD2	.	TRBJ2-7	TGCGCCAGCAGCTTGTTTGGCGGGAGCTCCTACGAGCAGTACTTC	CASSLFGGSSYEQYF
TRBV11-2	.	.	TRBJ2-7	TGTGCCAGCAGCCGGCGGGACGGTTACTCCTACGAGCAGTACTTC	CASSRRDGYSYEQYF
TRBV2	TRBD2	.	TRBJ2-5	TGTGCCAGTTTTAGGCGGGAGGATCGAGAGACCCAGTACTTC	CASFRREDRETQYF
TRBV5-8	.	.	TRBJ2-7	TGTGCCAGCAGCCCATGGGGGCCCGGTAATCCCGACGAGCAGTACTTC	CASSPWGPGNPDEQYF
TRBV13	TRBD2	.	TRBJ2-3	TGTGCCAGCAGCTCCGGGGGGGGAGGTGGAGGCACAGATACGCAGTATTTT	CASSSGGGGGGTDTQYF
TRBV6-5	.	.	TRBJ2-1	TGTGCCAGCAGTTACTCTGGCGGGTTTCTGTACAATGAGCAGTTCTTC	CASSYSGGFLYNEQFF
TRBV9	.	.	TRBJ2-1	TGTGCCAGCAGCGACCTAAATGAGCAGTTCTTC	CASSDLNEQFF
TRBV5-1	.	.	TRBJ2-2	TGCGCCAGCAGCCCCGGAATAAACACCGGGGAGCTGTTTTTT	CASSPGINTGELFF
TRBV11-2	TRBD1	.	TRBJ1-1	TGTGCCAGCAGCTTAGATTGGGCGGACAGGATGTCATCTTCGGACACTGAAGCTTTCTTT	CASSLDWADRMSSSDTEAFF
TRBV29-1	.	.	TRBJ2-1	TGCAGCGTTGTGGGTAGTGGCAATGAGCAGTTCTTC	CSVVGSGNEQFF
TRBV6-5	.	.	TRBJ2-7	TGTGCCAGCAGTTACGGGACGTCGAGTGAGCAGTACTTC	CASSYGTSSEQYF
TRBV5-1	TRBD1	.	TRBJ2-1	TGCGCCAGCAGCTTGATGGACAGGGACCTCTACAATGAGCAGTTCTTC	CASSLMDRDLYNEQFF
TRBV10-3	TRBD2	.	TRBJ2-1	TGTGCCATCAGAGGACTAGCGGGATATGAGCAGTTCTTC	CAIRGLAGYEQFF
TRBV9	.	.	TRBJ2-3	TGTGCCAGCAGCCCCCCCCGAGTAACCTCCACAGATACGCAGTATTTT	CASSPPRVTSTDTQYF
TRBV9	TRBD1	.	TRBJ1-4	TGTGCCAGCAGCTCGGACAGGGATAATGAAAAACTGTTTTTT	CASSSDRDNEKLFF
TRBV29-1	TRBD2	.	TRBJ2-7	TGCAGCTTTAAACTAGCGGGAGTCTTCTACGAGCAGTACTTC	CSFKLAGVFYEQYF
TRBV4-1	TRBD1	.	TRBJ1-1	TGCGCCAGCAGCCACTGGGACAGGACGAACACTGAAGCTTTCTTT	CASSHWDRTNTEAFF
TRBV5-1	TRBD2	.	TRBJ2-1	TGCGCCAGCAGCCCCGGCGGGACTACCTCCTACAATGAGCAGTTCTTC	CASSPGGTTSYNEQFF
TRBV29-1	.	.	TRBJ1-1	TGCAGCGTTCTCGGATCTAACCCTGAAGCTTTCTTT	CSVLGSNPEAFF
TRBV7-9	.	.	TRBJ2-7	TGTGCCAGCAGCTTAGTCGGGCAGATCTACGAGCAGTACTTC	CASSLVGQIYEQYF
TRBV10-1	TRBD2	once	TRBJ2-1	TGCGCCAGCACCCCCTATAGCGGGAGCGCCTACAATGAGCAGTTCTTC	CASTPYSGSAYNEQFF
TRBV29-1	.	once	TRBJ1-2	TGCAGCGTTGAGGCCGGAGATGGCTACACCTTC	CSVEAGDGYTF
TRBV5-1	.	.	TRBJ1-4	TGCGCCAGCAGCTTCGCCCTAGGGACGGAACCTAATGAAAAACTGTTTTTT	CASSFALGTEPNEKLFF
TRBV7-9	.	.	TRBJ2-6	TGTGCCAGCAGCTTACCGACGGTGTCTGGGGCCAACGTCCTGACTTTC	CASSLPTVSGANVLTF
TRBV9	.	.	TRBJ2-3	TGTGCCAGCAGCCCCCCCTCCCGATTAGATACGCAGTATTTT	CASSPPSRLDTQYF
TRBV13	.	.	TRBJ1-2	TGTGCCAGCAGCAAGGTCCGGGACATAGCTAACTATGGCTACACCTTC	CASSKVRDIANYGYTF
TRBV5-5	.	.	TRBJ2-7	TGTGCCAGCAGCTTGAAAGGGCTTGTGACCTACGAGCAGTACTTC	CASSLKGLVTYEQYF
TRBV2	.	.	TRBJ2-7	TGTGCCAGCGCCGTCAATGACGAGCAGTACTTC	CASAVNDEQYF
TRBV27	TRBD1	.	TRBJ1-1	TGTGCCAGCAGCTTCAGGGGGCGGCTCGAGGAAACTGAAGCTTTCTTT	CASSFRGRLEETEAFF
TRBV6-5	TRBD2	.	TRBJ2-3	TGTGCCAGCAACCGACTAGCGGAAACAGATACGCAGTATTTT	CASNRLAETDTQYF
TRBV11-2	.	once	TRBJ2-7	TGTGCCAGCAGCTTAGTAGGGACTTTCGCCTACGAGCAGTACTTC	CASSLVGTFAYEQYF
TRBV2	.	.	TRBJ2-1	TGTGCCAGCAGTGAAGGGGAGGCTAGCCTCTACAATGAGCAGTTCTTC	CASSEGEASLYNEQFF
TRBV10-3	.	.	TRBJ1-5	TGTGCCATCAGTGACCCCGGGTGGGCAGAAGATAGCAATCAGCCCCAGCATTTT	CAISDPGWAEDSNQPQHF
TRBV6-6	.	.	TRBJ1-4	TGTGCCAGCAGTTCCTGGGAAGGGCGAGCTAATGAAAAACTGTTTTTT	CASSSWEGRANEKLFF
TRBV28	.	.	TRBJ2-7	TGTGCCAGCAGTCCCGGCAGGGCCTGGGAGCAGTACTTC	CASSPGRAWEQYF
TRBV15	TRBD2	.	TRBJ2-7	TGTGCCACCAGCAGAGTCGGGACTAGTAACGAGCAGTACTTC	CATSRVGTSNEQYF
TRBV4-3	.	.	TRBJ2-7	TGCGCCAGCAGCCAAGAGCGGGCAGGCCCGTACGAGCAGTACTTC	CASSQERAGPYEQYF
TRBV11-2	.	.	TRBJ2-2	TGTGCCAGCAGTGCAGGGTTCACCGGGGAGCTGTTTTTT	CASSAGFTGELFF